The 25 T cell receptor beta chains presented below share a single source sample, sequenced in a study of blood T cell repertoires in COVID-19. Clones were sequenced by immunoSEQ multiplex PCR, and TCRdb holds only the in-frame ones, with some missing. The table has about 99,000 clones, roughly 82% seen once; the top ten hold roughly 29%. What was sequenced was peripheral blood. Receptor source: a man aged 55 to 70 with acute or convalescent COVID-19.

The chain links TRBV29-1 to TRBJ1-1, with no clear D. The CDR3 runs 10 residues. Germline CDR1 SQVTM, CDR2 ANQGSEA. Trimming cost V 0 bases and J 8 bases, with 4 bases left between them. As DNA, the CDR3 is TGCAGCGTTGAAGATCTAGAAGCTTTCTTT. Its protein is CSVEDLEAFF.

The chain couples TRBV5-6 to TRBJ2-3; D is ambiguous. V lost 5 bases and J 6 bases, leaving 7 bases between the germline ends. The CDR3 runs to 11 residues. Germline lookup yields CDR1 SGHDT and CDR2 YYEEEE. CDR3 amino acids: CASRGADTQYF. The CDR3 DNA follows: TGTGCCAGCAGAGGAGCGGATACGCAGTATTTT.

This chain connects TRBV2 to TRBJ2-1; D uncertain. Deletions cut 5 bases from V and 8 bases from J, with 16 bases between. Looked up from germline, CDR1 is SNHLY and CDR2 is FYNNEI. The CDR3 has 14 amino acids. The CDR3 is CASSLPLFRYEQFF. In DNA form, the CDR3 reads TGTGCCAGCAGTCTACCACTTTTTAGATATGAGCAGTTCTTC. The whole variable domain, filled in from reference TRBV2 and TRBJ2-1, reads EPEVTQTPSHQVTQMGQEVILRCVPISNHLYFYWYRQILGQKVEFLVSFYNNEISEKSEIFDDQFSVERPDGSNFTLKIRSTKLEDSAMYFCASSLPLFRYEQFFGPGTRLTVL.

The chain employs TRBV9 and TRBJ2-7; the match to TRBD1 covers 8 bases. Germline-derived CDR1 and CDR2 are SGDLS and YYNGEE. V shed 0 bases and J 2 bases; nucleotides not matched to a gene: 4. CDR3 size: 15 residues. In nucleotides, the CDR3 is TGTGCCAGCAGCGTAGCTTCAGGGGGCCCCTACGAGCAGTACTTC. This gives the protein CASSVASGGPYEQYF.

The chain employs TRBV7-9 and TRBJ2-7, with 9 nucleotides matching TRBD2. V was pared by 4 bases and J by 4 bases, with 5 bases of the junction left unmatched. Germline V gene data show CDR1 as SEHNR and CDR2 as FQNEAQ (reference sequence). This CDR3 region has 14 residues. The CDR3: CASSSTAGGYEQYF. CDR3 sequence (DNA): TGTGCCAGCAGCTCAACAGCGGGGGGTTACGAGCAGTACTTC.

For the CDR3, the DNA is TGTGCCAGCAGTTTAACAGGGTTGGAAAACACCATATATTTT. This codes for CASSLTGLENTIYF. This sequence joins TRBV28 and TRBJ1-3; tentatively, D is TRBD1 (6 bases). The V end was cut by 2 bases, the J end by 6 bases, with 11 bases between. The CDR3 has 14 amino acids. The germline V gene has CDR1 MDHEN and CDR2 SYDVKM.

This chain uses TRBV29-1 with TRBJ2-1; TRBD1 aligns across 10 bases. V shed 6 bases and J 8 bases; nucleotides not matched to a gene: 10. The germline V gene encodes CDR1 SQVTM and CDR2 ANQGSEA. This CDR3 has 14 amino acids. The CDR3 region has the DNA TGCAGCGTCATCCGGGACAGGGGTGGGGATGAGCAGTTCTTC. This encodes CSVIRDRGGDEQFF.

The chain has TRBV19 and TRBJ2-1, with 7 positions matching TRBD1. CDR1 and CDR2 from the germline V gene are LNHDA and SQIVND (reference sequence). V lost 4 bases, J lost 9 bases, and 18 bases stayed unmatched. The CDR3 loop spans 17 amino acids. The CDR3 is CASSTRQGWAPKVEQFF. DNA of the CDR3: TGTGCCAGTAGTACCAGACAGGGTTGGGCCCCTAAGGTTGAGCAGTTCTTC.

The V gene is TRBV6-4, the J gene TRBJ1-1; the D gene is possibly TRBD1 (6 bases). The CDR3 has 15 residues. Germline V gene sequence: CDR1 MRHNA, CDR2 SNTAGT. V lost 3 bases, J lost 0 bases, and 11 bases lay in between. In nucleotides, the CDR3 is TGTGCCAGCAGTGAGGGCAGGGGTTTGAACACTGAAGCTTTCTTT. It specifies CASSEGRGLNTEAFF.

The chain is built from TRBV2 and TRBJ2-2; TRBD2 might be the D (6 bases). This CDR3 is 15 amino acids long. V lost 9 bases and J lost 1, with 15 bases in between. Germline V gene sequence: CDR1 SNHLY, CDR2 FYNNEI. CDR3 nucleotide sequence: TGTGCCAGTTCTAGGCGGGACCAGAACACCGGGGAGCTGTTTTTT. Encoded protein: CASSRRDQNTGELFF. The variable domain in full, completed from reference TRBV2 and TRBJ2-2, reads EPEVTQTPSHQVTQMGQEVILRCVPISNHLYFYWYRQILGQKVEFLVSFYNNEISEKSEIFDDQFSVERPDGSNFTLKIRSTKLEDSAMYFCASSRRDQNTGELFFGEGSRLTVL.

The chain has TRBV30 and TRBJ2-3; 11 nucleotides agree with TRBD2. The V gene's germline CDR1 is GTSNPN and CDR2 SVGIG (reference sequence). This CDR3 has 14 amino acids. With V trimmed by 4 bases and J by 6 bases, 6 bases remained unmatched. The CDR3 DNA sequence: TGTGCCTGGAATCTACTAGCGGGAGCGGATACGCAGTATTTT. Translating gives CAWNLLAGADTQYF. Using reference TRBV30 and TRBJ2-3 for the parts outside the CDR3, the full variable domain is SQTIHQWPATLVQPVGSPLSLECTVEGTSNPNLYWYRQAAGRGLQLLFYSVGIGQISSEVPQNLSASRPQDRQFILSSKKLLLSDSGFYLCAWNLLAGADTQYFGPGTRLTVL.

This clone was seen once. CDR3 sequence reads: CASSPSSVLTYEQYF. The CDR3 nucleotides are TGTGCCAGCAGCCCATCGTCCGTTCTAACTTACGAGCAGTACTTC. The J gene is TRBJ2-7, the V gene TRBV5-6; D unresolved. CDR1 is SGHDT and CDR2 is YYEEEE in the germline V gene. V was clipped by 4 bases and J by 4 bases, with 18 bases between them. The CDR3 length is 15 residues.

This chain connects TRBV6-4 to TRBJ2-2, with 12 bases lining up with TRBD2. CDR1 MRHNA and CDR2 SNTAGT come from the germline V gene. J gave up 5 bases and V 2 bases, and 3 bases lay outside the gene matches. CDR3 size: 16 residues. Here the CDR3 DNA reads TGTGCCAGCAGTGACCTAGCGGGAGGGTCTACCGGGGAGCTGTTTTTT. Translation: CASSDLAGGSTGELFF.

This chain connects TRBV13 to TRBJ1-2, with a possible D match to TRBD1 (6 bases). Germline V CDR1 and CDR2: PRHDT, FYEKMQ (reference sequence). The CDR3 runs to 15 residues. V was cut by 1 base and J by 7 bases, with 16 bases left in between. The CDR3, as DNA: TGTGCCAGCAGCTTAGCAGGGGCAGGGACATTTGGCTACACCTTC. This translates into CASSLAGAGTFGYTF.

This chain uses TRBV12-3 or TRBV12-4 with TRBJ2-1; D gene uncertain. This CDR3 comprises 13 residues. Deletions cut 6 bases from V and 7 bases from J, with 13 bases between. The CDR3 DNA reads as TGTGCCAGCAGGAGCCCGACACAAAATGAGCAGTTCTTC. Residues: CASRSPTQNEQFF.

The chain joins TRBV24-1 to TRBJ2-3, with 8 bases that match TRBD1. V lost 7 bases and J lost 2; bases outside the gene matches: 13. The CDR3 totals 17 residues. The germline CDR1 and CDR2 sequences are KGHDR and SFDVKD. Here the CDR3 DNA reads TGTGCCACCAGCAGGAAGCAGGGGGCAACTATCACAGATACGCAGTATTTT. It encodes CATSRKQGATITDTQYF.

The DNA of the CDR3 is TGCGCCAGCAGCCAAAAGTGGGACAGGGCTCAGCCCCAGCATTTT. It specifies CASSQKWDRAQPQHF. V and J are TRBV4-3 and TRBJ1-5; 9 positions match TRBD1. The CDR3 length is 15 residues. CDR1 LGHNA and CDR2 YSLEER come from the germline V gene. Unmatched junction bases numbered 5, after V lost 2 bases and J lost 6 bases.

This sequence joins TRBV13 and TRBJ1-2, with a weak D call TRBD1 (5 bases). The V gene lost 5 bases and the J gene lost 0 bases, with 13 bases spanning the gap. This CDR3 is built from 15 residues. Germline V gives CDR1 PRHDT, CDR2 FYEKMQ (reference sequence). CDR3 loop: CASSTQGDSNYGYTF. CDR3 nucleotides: TGTGCCAGCAGCACCCAAGGGGATTCTAACTATGGCTACACCTTC.

CDR3 sequence: CASSQASTPGGGSYGYTF. CDR3 coding DNA: TGCGCCAGCAGCCAAGCCTCAACCCCAGGGGGCGGGTCCTATGGCTACACCTTC. The chain links TRBV4-1 to TRBJ1-2; 8 bases line up with TRBD1. J lost 4 bases, V lost 1 base, and 14 bases had no gene match. Per the germline V gene, CDR1 is MGHRA and CDR2 is YSYEKL. This CDR3 has 18 residues.

This chain links TRBV19 with TRBJ2-7; TRBD1 matches at 7 bases. The V and J ends lost 6 bases and 0 bases, in that order; junction bases with no gene match: 8. The germline V gene has CDR1 LNHDA and CDR2 SQIVND (reference sequence). CDR3 length: 15 residues. CDR3 DNA: TGTGCCAGTAGAAGGACAGGCCAATCCTCCTACGAGCAGTACTTC. Its translation is CASRRTGQSSYEQYF.

The V gene is TRBV5-6, the J gene TRBJ1-1; D possibly corresponds to TRBD1 (6 bases). Trimming removed 3 bases from V and 0 bases from J, with 15 bases in between. The CDR3 has 16 amino acids. Germline loops: CDR1 SGHDT, CDR2 YYEEEE. The CDR3 DNA reads as TGTGCCAGCAGCTCACAGGGAGCCCCACTGAACACTGAAGCTTTCTTT. Residues: CASSSQGAPLNTEAFF.

This clone was detected once. V gene TRBV6-1 combines with J gene TRBJ1-4; possibly TRBD1 for D (6 bases). The CDR3 loop spans 16 amino acids. Germline CDR1 MNHNS, CDR2 SASEGT. Trimming cost V 0 bases and J 7 bases, with 15 bases left between them. The CDR3 loop is CASSEARGGLFEKLFF. The CDR3 DNA follows: TGTGCCAGCAGTGAAGCCCGGGGGGGCCTATTTGAAAAACTGTTTTTT.

The chain uses TRBV9 and TRBJ2-1; 13 bases map to TRBD2. CDR1 is SGDLS and CDR2 is YYNGEE in the germline V gene. V gave up 3 bases and J gave up 8 bases; unmatched junction bases: 8. The CDR3 is 16 amino acids. The chain's CDR3 is CASSATSGRADDEQFF. As DNA, the CDR3 is TGTGCCAGCAGCGCAACTAGCGGGAGGGCCGATGATGAGCAGTTCTTC. Looking up the rest from reference TRBV9 and TRBJ2-1 gives the full variable domain: DSGVTQTPKHLITATGQRVTLRCSPRSGDLSVYWYQQSLDQGLQFLIQYYNGEERAKGNILERFSAQQFPDLHSELNLSSLELGDSALYFCASSATSGRADDEQFFGPGTRLTVL.

This chain links TRBV12-5 with TRBJ2-1; D might be TRBD2 (5 bases). The V end lost 0 bases, the J end lost 2 bases, and 5 bases lay between the germline ends. Germline assignment: CDR1 LGHNT and CDR2 FRNRAP. The CDR3 has 14 residues. This chain's CDR3 is CASGLVEAYNEQFF. DNA of the CDR3: TGTGCTAGTGGTTTGGTGGAGGCCTACAATGAGCAGTTCTTC.

This sequence joins TRBV9 and TRBJ1-6; D not certain. The CDR3 consists of 14 residues. Trimming shortened V by 3 bases and J by 10 bases, and 14 bases separated the two germline ends. Germline loops: CDR1 SGDLS, CDR2 YYNGEE. The CDR3 is CASSANPLRSPLHF. The CDR3 DNA reads as TGTGCCAGCAGCGCCAATCCGTTGAGGTCACCCCTCCACTTT.